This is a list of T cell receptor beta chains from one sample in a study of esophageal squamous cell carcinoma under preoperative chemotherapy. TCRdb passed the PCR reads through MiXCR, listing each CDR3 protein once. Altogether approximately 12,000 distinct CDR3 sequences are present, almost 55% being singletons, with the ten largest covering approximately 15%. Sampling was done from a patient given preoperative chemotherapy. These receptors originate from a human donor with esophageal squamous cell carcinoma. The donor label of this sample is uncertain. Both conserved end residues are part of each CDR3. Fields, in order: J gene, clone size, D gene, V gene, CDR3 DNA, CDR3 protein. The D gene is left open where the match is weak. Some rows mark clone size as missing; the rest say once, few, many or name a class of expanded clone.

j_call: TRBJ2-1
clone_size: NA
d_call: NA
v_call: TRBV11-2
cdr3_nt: TGTGCCAGCAGCTTCGCCCCCTACAATGAGCAGTTCTTC
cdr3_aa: CASSFAPYNEQFF

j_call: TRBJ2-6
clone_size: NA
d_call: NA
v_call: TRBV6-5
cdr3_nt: TGTGCCAGCAGTTACGGGGTTAATCCCTCTGGGGCCAACGTCCTGACTTTC
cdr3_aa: CASSYGVNPSGANVLTF

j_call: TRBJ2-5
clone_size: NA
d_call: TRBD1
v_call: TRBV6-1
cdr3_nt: TGTGCCAGCAGCCCGACAGGGGGTGGCAAAGAGACCCAGTACTTC
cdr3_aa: CASSPTGGGKETQYF

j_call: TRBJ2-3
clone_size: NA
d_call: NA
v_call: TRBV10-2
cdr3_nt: TGCGCGGGCAGTGGGTCTGGTGACCAGGATACCCAGTATTTC
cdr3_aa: CAGSGSGDQDTQYF

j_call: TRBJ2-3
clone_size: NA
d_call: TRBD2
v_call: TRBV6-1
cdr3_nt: TGTGCCAGCAGTGCCATACAGGCGGGAGGGACAAATGCGCAGTACTTT
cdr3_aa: CASSAIQAGGTNAQYF

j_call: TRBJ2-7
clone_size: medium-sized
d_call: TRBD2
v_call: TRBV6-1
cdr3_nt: TGTGCCAGCAGTGGTAGCGGGAGGTCCTACAATGAGCAGTACTTC
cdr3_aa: CASSGSGRSYNEQYF

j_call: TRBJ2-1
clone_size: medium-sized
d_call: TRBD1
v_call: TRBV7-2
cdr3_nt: TGTGCCAGCAGCTTAGACAGGGGCGACGAGCAGTTCTTC
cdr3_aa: CASSLDRGDEQFF

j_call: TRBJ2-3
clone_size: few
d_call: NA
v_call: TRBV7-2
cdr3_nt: TGTGCCAGCAGCTTAGATAGGCGGGGCACAGATACGCAGTATTTT
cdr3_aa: CASSLDRRGTDTQYF

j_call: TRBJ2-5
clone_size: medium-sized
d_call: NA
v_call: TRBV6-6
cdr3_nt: TGTGCCAGCAGTTTTTCAAAAGTCCAAGAGACCCAGTACTTC
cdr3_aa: CASSFSKVQETQYF

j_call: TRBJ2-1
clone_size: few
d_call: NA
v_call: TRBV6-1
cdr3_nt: TGTGCCAGCAGTGCCTTAGAAGGGGTCCCCTACGAGCAGTTCTTC
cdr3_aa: CASSALEGVPYEQFF

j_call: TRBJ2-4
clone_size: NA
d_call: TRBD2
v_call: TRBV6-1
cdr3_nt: TGTGCCAGCAGTGAATCGGGGGGGAGAGCCAAAGATACGCAGTACTTC
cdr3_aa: CASSESGGRAKDTQYF

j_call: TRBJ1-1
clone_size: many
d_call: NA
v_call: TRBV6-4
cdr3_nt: TGTGCCAGCAGTCCGAGGGAGGGTACTGAAGCTTTCTTT
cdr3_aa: CASSPREGTEAFF

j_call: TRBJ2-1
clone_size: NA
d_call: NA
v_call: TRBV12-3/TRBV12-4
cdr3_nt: TGTGCCAGCACCCTGAGCGGATTGGAGACCCAGTTCTTC
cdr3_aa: CASTLSGLETQFF

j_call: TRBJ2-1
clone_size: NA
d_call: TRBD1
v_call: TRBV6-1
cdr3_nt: TGTGCCAGCAGGGAACCGGGACAGGGAGTCGAGCAGTTCTTC
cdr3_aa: CASREPGQGVEQFF

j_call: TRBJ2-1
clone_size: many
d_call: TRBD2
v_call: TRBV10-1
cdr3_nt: TGCGCCAGCAAGGCGGGAGCCCAGGACAATGAGCAGTTCTTC
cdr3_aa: CASKAGAQDNEQFF

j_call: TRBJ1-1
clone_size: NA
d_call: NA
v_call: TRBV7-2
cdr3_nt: TGTGCCAGCAGCTCCACAATGGACGACACTGAAGCTTTCTTT
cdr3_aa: CASSSTMDDTEAFF

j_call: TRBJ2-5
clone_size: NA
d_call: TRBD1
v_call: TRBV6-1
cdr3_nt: TGTGCCAGCAGTGAAGCCCAGACAGGGGGCCAAGAGACCCAGTACTTC
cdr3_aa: CASSEAQTGGQETQYF

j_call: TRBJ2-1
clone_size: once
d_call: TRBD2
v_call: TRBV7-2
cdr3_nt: TGTGCCCTCGCGGGAGAACCTTACAATGAGCAGTTCTTC
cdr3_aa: CALAGEPYNEQFF

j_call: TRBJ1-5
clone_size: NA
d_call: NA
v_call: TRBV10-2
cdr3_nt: TGCGCCAGCAGTGAGTCGTCCCGGGATGAACCCCAGCATTTT
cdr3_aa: CASSESSRDEPQHF

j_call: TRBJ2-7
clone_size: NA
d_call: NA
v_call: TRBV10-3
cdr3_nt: TGTGCGGGCAAAGGGGCGGGTGGCAAAGAGACGCAGTACTTC
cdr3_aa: CAGKGAGGKETQYF

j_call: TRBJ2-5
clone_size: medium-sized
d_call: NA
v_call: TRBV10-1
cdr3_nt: TGCGCCAGCAGCCCTAGCCTGCAGGCGGGAGAGACCCAGTACTTC
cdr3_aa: CASSPSLQAGETQYF

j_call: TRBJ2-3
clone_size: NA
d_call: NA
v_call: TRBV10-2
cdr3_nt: TGCGCCAGCACGGGGCTGGCGGCCAAGAACATGCAGTATTTC
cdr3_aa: CASTGLAAKNMQYF

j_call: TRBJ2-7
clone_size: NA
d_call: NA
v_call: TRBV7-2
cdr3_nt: TGTGCCAGCAGCTTAGACAGGGCCAAGGTCGAGCAGTACTTC
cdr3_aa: CASSLDRAKVEQYF

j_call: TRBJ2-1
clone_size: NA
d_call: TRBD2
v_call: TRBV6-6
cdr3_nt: TGTGCCAGCAGTTCCGGGACTAGCGGCCACAATGAGCAGTTCTTC
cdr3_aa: CASSSGTSGHNEQFF

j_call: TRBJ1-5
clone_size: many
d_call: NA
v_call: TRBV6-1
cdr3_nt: TGTGCCAGCAGCGTAGGGGTTCAGCCCCAGCATTTT
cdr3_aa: CASSVGVQPQHF

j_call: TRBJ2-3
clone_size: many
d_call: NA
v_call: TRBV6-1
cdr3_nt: TGTGCCAGCATGTCCGACAGGAGCACAGATACGCAGTATTTT
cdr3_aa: CASMSDRSTDTQYF

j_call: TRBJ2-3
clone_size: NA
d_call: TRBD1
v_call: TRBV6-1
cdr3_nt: TGTGCCAGCAGTAGACAGGGGGCGGCCGCAGATACGCAGTATTTT
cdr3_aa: CASSRQGAAADTQYF

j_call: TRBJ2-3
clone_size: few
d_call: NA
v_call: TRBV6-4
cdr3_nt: TGTGCCAGCAGTGACTGCCCTGGAGAAGCGGGTAGGACAGATACGCAGTATTTT
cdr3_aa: CASSDCPGEAGRTDTQYF

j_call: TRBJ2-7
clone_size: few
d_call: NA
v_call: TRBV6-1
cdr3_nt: TGTGCCAGCAGTGAATTGGTGAGCGAGCAGTACTTC
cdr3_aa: CASSELVSEQYF

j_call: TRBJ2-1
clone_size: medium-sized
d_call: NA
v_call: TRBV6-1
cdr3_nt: TGTGCCAGCAGTGAGGGAACAGCGCTCCAAGAGACCCAGTTCTTC
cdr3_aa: CASSEGTALQETQFF

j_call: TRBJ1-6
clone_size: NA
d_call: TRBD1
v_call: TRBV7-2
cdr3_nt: TGTGCCAGCAGCTTAGCGACAGGGATTCCTTCACCCCTCCACTTT
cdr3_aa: CASSLATGIPSPLHF

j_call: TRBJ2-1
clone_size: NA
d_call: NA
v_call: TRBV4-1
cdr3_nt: TGCGCCAGCAGCCGAAGGTCAGGAGACTACGAGCAGTTCTTC
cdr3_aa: CASSRRSGDYEQFF

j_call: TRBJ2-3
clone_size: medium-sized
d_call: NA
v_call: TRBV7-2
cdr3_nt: TGTGCCAGCAGTCAAGGAGGGACGCAGTATTTT
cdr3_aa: CASSQGGTQYF

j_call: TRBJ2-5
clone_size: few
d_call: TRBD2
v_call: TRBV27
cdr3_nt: TGTGCCAGCAGCCTAGCGGGAGGGCCTGGAGAGCAGTACTTC
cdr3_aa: CASSLAGGPGEQYF

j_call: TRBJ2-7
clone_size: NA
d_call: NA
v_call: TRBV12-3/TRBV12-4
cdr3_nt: TGTGCCAGCACCCTATCGGCCGGGAGCAATGAGCAGTACTTC
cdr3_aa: CASTLSAGSNEQYF

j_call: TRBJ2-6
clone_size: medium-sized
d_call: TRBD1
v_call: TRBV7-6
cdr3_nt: TGTGCCAGCAGCTTTTCAGGGGGCCCTGGGGCCAACGTCCTGACTTTC
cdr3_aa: CASSFSGGPGANVLTF

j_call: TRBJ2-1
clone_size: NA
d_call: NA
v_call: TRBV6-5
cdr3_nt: TGTGCCAGCAGTTATGGCAGGGCGGATGAGCAGTTCTTC
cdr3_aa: CASSYGRADEQFF

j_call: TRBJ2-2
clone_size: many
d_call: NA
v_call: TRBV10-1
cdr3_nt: TGCGCCAGCAGTGGGACCCGGGCCACCGGGGAGCTGTTTTTT
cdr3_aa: CASSGTRATGELFF

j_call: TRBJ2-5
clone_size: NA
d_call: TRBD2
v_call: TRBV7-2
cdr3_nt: TGTGCCAGCAACTTAGCGGGAGCTTACAATGAGCAGTACTTC
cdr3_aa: CASNLAGAYNEQYF

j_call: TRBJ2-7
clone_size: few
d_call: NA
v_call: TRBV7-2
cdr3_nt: TGTGCCAGCAGCCACCAGGGGACTATCTACGAGCAGTACTTC
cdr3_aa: CASSHQGTIYEQYF

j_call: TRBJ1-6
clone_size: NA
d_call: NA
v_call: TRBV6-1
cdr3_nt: TGTGCCAGCAGTACCACGGGCCTCTATATGGGTTCACCCCTCCACTTT
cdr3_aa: CASSTTGLYMGSPLHF

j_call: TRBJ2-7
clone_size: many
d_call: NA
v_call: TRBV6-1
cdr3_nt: TGTGCCAGCAACATATACGGGACGAAAGGCGAGCAGTACTTC
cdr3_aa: CASNIYGTKGEQYF

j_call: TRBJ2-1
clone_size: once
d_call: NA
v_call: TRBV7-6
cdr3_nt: TGTGCCAGCAGCTTAGCCACAGGTACCAATGAGCAGTTCTTC
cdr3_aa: CASSLATGTNEQFF

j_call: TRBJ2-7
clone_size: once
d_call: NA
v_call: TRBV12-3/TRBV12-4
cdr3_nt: TGTGGCAGCGGCTTGGGGCTGTGTACCACAAACACGCAGTACTTC
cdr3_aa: CGSGLGLCTTNTQYF

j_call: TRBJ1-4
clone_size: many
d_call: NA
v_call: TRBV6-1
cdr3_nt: TGTGCCAGCAGTCAGGGGTCGGCTAATGAAAAACTGTTTTTT
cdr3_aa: CASSQGSANEKLFF

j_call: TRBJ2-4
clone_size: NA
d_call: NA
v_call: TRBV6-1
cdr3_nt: TGTGCCAGGGGGGTGTGGGCCGAGGATATTCAGTATTTC
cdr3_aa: CARGVWAEDIQYF